This note documents a single TCR beta chain sequence. The cohort comprised adults aged 18 to 89 years residing in approximately 25 US areas. Cohorts were based on clinical histories the participants reported. Authors' processing steps: Amplification of reference gene primers provided the estimated nucleated cell counts. TCRdb's table, derived via immunoSEQ multiplex PCR, lists solely in-frame clones and lacks some. V, J and clone size are those of that table, while D and trimming were read from the DNA. The sample lists fewer than 500,000 clones; around 89% were seen once. This CDR3 has 15 residues. Between the trimmed V and J ends, which lost 4 bases and 6 bases, there was a span of 17 bases. Per germline, CDR1 KGHDR and CDR2 SFDVKD. This sample is drawn from a study of blood T cell repertoires in COVID-19. Study overall: Sites in the United States, Italy and Spain provided acute and convalescent COVID-19 samples.

The material sequenced was PBMCs or T cells enriched from blood (not recorded which). The clonotype comes from a young woman with acute COVID-19. V usage is TRBV24-1 and J usage is TRBJ1-2, with D perhaps matching TRBD1 (6 bases). DNA of the CDR3: TGTGCCACCAGTGACCCAAGGACAGTCCCTCATGGCTACACCTTC. This encodes CATSDPRTVPHGYTF.